Below are 8 T cell receptor beta chains sequenced from a single sample in a study of cytomegalovirus exposure and HLA in healthy donors. With 60 Vbeta and 13 Jbeta primers, the PCR was carried out. Generated by immunoSEQ multiplex PCR, the TCRdb table keeps only in-frame clones and is missing some. The profile shows 150,000 to 200,000 clones, roughly 80% of them singletons. The specimen was PBMCs. The source of these receptors is a man aged 50 to 59 in good health and CMV-seropositive.

J is TRBJ2-2 and V is TRBV9, with a weak D call TRBD1 (6 bases). Germline V lookup: CDR1 SGDLS, CDR2 YYNGEE. This CDR3 has 16 amino acids. Deletions cut 0 bases from V and 7 bases from J, with 16 bases between. CDR3 sequence: CASSVGMLGAGGELFF. CDR3 bases: TGTGCCAGCAGCGTAGGCATGTTGGGGGCTGGCGGGGAGCTGTTTTTT.

Comment on this clone: Germline and junction disagree at one end, which may indicate a read error. The rearrangement joins TRBV7-7 to TRBJ2-5, with a possible D match to TRBD2 (6 bases). CDR1 and CDR2 from the germline V gene are SSHAT and FNYEAQ (reference sequence). The CDR3 length is 15 residues. The CDR3: CASSSGTAWEETQYF. As DNA, the CDR3 is TGTGCTAGCAGCAGTGGGACTGCTTGGGAAGAGACCCAGTACTTC.

The chain combines TRBV2 with TRBJ2-7; a possible D gene is TRBD2 (6 bases). CDR3 size: 15 residues. Between the trimmed V and J ends, which lost 3 bases and 5 bases, there was a span of 17 bases. Germline CDR1 SNHLY, CDR2 FYNNEI. The CDR3 region is CASSELRRAGDEQYF. CDR3 in DNA: TGTGCCAGCAGTGAGTTAAGGAGGGCAGGCGACGAGCAGTACTTC.

The rearrangement uses TRBV14 and TRBJ1-5; D not certain. With 0 bases removed from V and 2 bases from J, the gap between germline ends came to 11 bases. This CDR3 has 16 residues. Germline CDR1 SGHDN, CDR2 FVKESK. The CDR3 here is CASSQDLPVGNQPQHF. DNA of the CDR3: TGTGCCAGCAGCCAAGATCTACCCGTGGGCAATCAGCCCCAGCATTTT.

The CDR3 protein is CASSHPGLAGSYNEQFF. DNA for the CDR3: TGCGCCAGCAGCCACCCGGGACTAGCGGGTTCCTACAATGAGCAGTTCTTC. The chain links TRBV4-1 to TRBJ2-1, with TRBD2 identical over 12 bases. V gave up 3 bases and J gave up 1 base; unmatched junction bases: 4. In germline, CDR1 is MGHRA, CDR2 YSYEKL. The CDR3 spans 17 residues.

The V and J genes are TRBV27 and TRBJ1-5; D remains ambiguous. The CDR3 sequence is 13 residues long. Between the trimmed V and J ends, which lost 0 bases and 6 bases, there was a span of 6 bases. The V gene's germline CDR1 is MNHEY and CDR2 SMNVEV (reference sequence). Here the CDR3 DNA reads TGTGCCAGCAGTTTATCTGGCCCTCAGCCCCAGCATTTT. It specifies CASSLSGPQPQHF.

This clone was counted a few times. The chain carries TRBV6-5 and TRBJ1-2, with D tentatively TRBD1 (6 bases). V lost 6 bases to trimming and J lost 8 bases, with 16 bases between them. The CDR3 length is 13 residues. Germline-derived CDR1 and CDR2 are MNHEY and SVGAGI. The CDR3 region has the DNA TGTGCCAGCAGCTTGACCAGGGGTCTAGGCTACACCTTC. Protein product: CASSLTRGLGYTF.

The gene calls are TRBV28 and TRBJ2-7; maybe TRBD1 (5 bases). Trimming pared 3 bases from V and 1 base from J, leaving 16 bases between. The length of the CDR3 is 16 residues. Germline assignment: CDR1 MDHEN and CDR2 SYDVKM. CDR3 DNA sequence: TGTGCCAGCAGTTTGTTCGACAGACCAAGGTCCTACGAGCAGTACTTC. Protein sequence: CASSLFDRPRSYEQYF.